Below, 26 T cell receptor beta chains from the same sample are listed, as sequenced in a study of blood T cell repertoires in COVID-19. Data came from immunoSEQ multiplex PCR; TCRdb stores just in-frame clones and leaves some out. Of fewer than 400,000 clones detected, around 84% appear once; the ten largest clones hold 3%. The specimen sequenced was peripheral blood. These receptors were taken from a human donor in a cohort sampled during active COVID-19.

The chain couples TRBV2 to TRBJ2-7, with 8 bases that match TRBD1. V dropped 7 bases and J dropped 0; count of bases not matched to a gene: 8. The CDR3 extends over 15 amino acids. CDR1 and CDR2 from the germline V gene are SNHLY and FYNNEI. The DNA of the CDR3 is TGTGCCAGCAACCCAGGGGGCTACTCCTCCTACGAGCAGTACTTC. It translates to CASNPGGYSSYEQYF.

The chain carries TRBV9 and TRBJ2-5; TRBD1 aligns across 7 bases. V lost 2 bases, J lost 4 bases, and 2 bases stayed unmatched. The CDR3 runs to 13 residues. The germline V gene has CDR1 SGDLS and CDR2 YYNGEE. CDR3 nucleotides: TGTGCCAGCAGCGTCCGGGACAGAGAGACCCAGTACTTC. It encodes CASSVRDRETQYF.

The gene calls are TRBV4-1 and TRBJ2-7; 9 bases align to TRBD2. Germline loops: CDR1 MGHRA, CDR2 YSYEKL. There are 14 residues in the CDR3. V gave up 8 bases and J gave up 4 bases; unmatched junction bases: 9. The CDR3 bases are TGCGCCAGCGGGGCGGGGGGGCCGCAATACGAGCAGTACTTC. It codes for CASGAGGPQYEQYF.

This chain uses TRBV9 with TRBJ2-2, with D perhaps TRBD2 (6 bases). The germline gives CDR1 SGDLS, CDR2 YYNGEE. Trimming took 4 bases from V and 2 from J, leaving 18 bases between them. This CDR3 has 17 amino acids. CDR3: CASSLTPGEINTGELFF. CDR3 in DNA: TGTGCCAGCAGCCTCACGCCGGGGGAGATCAACACCGGGGAGCTGTTTTTT.

The J gene is TRBJ1-1, the V gene TRBV25-1; TRBD1 is a possible D gene (5 bases). Trimming removed 6 bases at V and 5 bases at J, with 13 bases between. CDR3 length equals 13 residues. Germline CDR1 and CDR2: MGHDK and SYGVNS. As DNA, the CDR3 is TGTGCCAGCAGGACATCAGGGTCGACTGAAGCTTTCTTT. It yields the protein CASRTSGSTEAFF.

The chain uses TRBV11-3 and TRBJ2-1, with 7 bases lining up with TRBD1. The ends lost 4 bases at V and 7 bases at J; junction bases unmatched: 7. Germline V gives CDR1 SGHNT, CDR2 YENEEA. The CDR3 spans 14 residues. CDR3 residues: CASSSRQGTNEQFF. The CDR3 DNA reads as TGTGCCAGCAGCTCGCGACAGGGCACTAATGAGCAGTTCTTC.

J is TRBJ2-6 and V is TRBV28; tentatively, D is TRBD2 (6 bases). This CDR3 is built from 14 residues. V lost 1 base and J 9 bases, leaving 10 bases between the germline ends. CDR1 is MDHEN, CDR2 SYDVKM, per germline. The CDR3 sequence: CASSLFGGNNVLTF. The CDR3 DNA reads as TGTGCCAGCAGTTTATTTGGGGGGAACAACGTCCTGACTTTC.

V is TRBV5-1 and J is TRBJ1-1, with TRBD1 as a possible D gene (6 bases). The CDR3 runs to 13 residues. Germline V gives CDR1 SGHRS, CDR2 YFSETQ. Trimming removed 3 bases at V and 1 base at J, with 7 bases between. CDR3 sequence (DNA): TGCGCCAGCAGCTCGGGACAGAACACTGAAGCTTTCTTT. Its protein is CASSSGQNTEAFF.

This chain links TRBV19 with TRBJ2-7, with no clear D. The V gene lost 1 base and the J gene lost 5 bases, with 15 bases spanning the gap. Germline CDR1 is LNHDA and CDR2 is SQIVND (reference sequence). The CDR3 loop spans 15 amino acids. CDR3: CASSIAGPARDEQYF. The CDR3 DNA reads TGTGCCAGTAGTATAGCAGGCCCCGCGCGCGACGAGCAGTACTTC.

This clone was picked up one time. This CDR3 is CASSVGLAGLYEQYF. The CDR3 DNA is TGTGCCAGCAGCGTAGGACTAGCGGGCTTGTACGAGCAGTACTTC. The chain recombines TRBV9 with TRBJ2-7; the match to TRBD2 covers 10 bases. The CDR3 runs 15 residues. CDR1 is SGDLS, CDR2 YYNGEE, per germline. Unmatched junction bases numbered 4, after V lost 0 bases and J lost 4 bases.

There are a few counts of this clone. The chain carries TRBV7-8 and TRBJ1-3, with TRBD1 matching over 9 bases. Germline values: CDR1 SGHVS, CDR2 FQNEAQ. V dropped 2 bases and J dropped 3; count of bases not matched to a gene: 11. This CDR3 is 18 amino acids long. The CDR3 is CASSLPRGGTGNGNTIYF. The DNA of the CDR3 is TGTGCCAGCAGCTTACCCCGTGGGGGGACAGGGAATGGAAACACCATATATTTT.

J is TRBJ2-4 and V is TRBV3-1 (or the pseudogene TRBV3-2); 14 positions match TRBD2. Germline CDR1 LGHDT, CDR2 YNNKEL (reference sequence). The V and J ends lost 0 bases and 0 bases, in that order; junction bases with no gene match: 13. There are 22 residues in the CDR3. The CDR3 DNA sequence: TGTGCCAGCAGCCAAGATCTAGGACTAGCGGGGGGAGACGCGGGAGCCAAAAACATTCAGTACTTC. As protein: CASSQDLGLAGGDAGAKNIQYF.

The chain joins TRBV9 to TRBJ2-5; D might be TRBD1 (6 bases). CDR1 is SGDLS, CDR2 YYNGEE, per germline. Trimming stripped 3 bases from V and 2 bases from J, with 14 bases between. The CDR3 loop spans 15 amino acids. The CDR3 region has the DNA TGTGCCAGCAGCGCCTCTGGGGACACGCAAGAGACCCAGTACTTC. As protein: CASSASGDTQETQYF.

V usage is TRBV14 and J usage is TRBJ1-3, with TRBD1 matching 8 bases. With 3 bases clipped from V and 3 bases from J, the junction kept 1 base outside the gene matches. The CDR3 runs 14 residues. Germline CDR1 reads SGHDN; CDR2 reads FVKESK. The CDR3 is CASSHRGLGNTIYF. The CDR3 DNA sequence: TGTGCCAGCAGCCACAGGGGGCTTGGAAACACCATATATTTT.

The CDR3 sequence is CASSLEGGTSLDTQYF. The CDR3 DNA reads TGTGCCAGCAGCTTAGAGGGAGGGACTAGTTTAGATACGCAGTATTTT. This chain links TRBV11-2 with TRBJ2-3; 8 bases are shared with TRBD2. The CDR3 runs to 16 residues. Losses at the gene ends were 0 bases for V and 5 bases for J; bases not matched to a gene: 7. Germline V gene data show CDR1 as SGHAT and CDR2 as FQNNGV.

DNA of the CDR3: TGTGCCAGCAGCCTAGACAGGGAACTAACTGAAGCTTTCTTT. As protein: CASSLDRELTEAFF. The chain carries TRBV6-6 and TRBJ1-1; 7 nucleotides match TRBD1. The CDR3 has 14 residues. With 6 bases clipped from V and 5 bases from J, the junction kept 9 bases outside the gene matches. CDR1 MNHNY and CDR2 SVGAGI come from the germline V gene (reference sequence).

This rearrangement joins TRBV15 to TRBJ2-7; TRBD1 agrees at 8 bases. The CDR3 totals 14 residues. V was pared by 5 bases and J by 6 bases, with 9 bases of the junction left unmatched. Germline assignment: CDR1 LNHNV and CDR2 YYDKDF (reference sequence). CDR3 loop: CATSPNPGGREQYF. CDR3 coding DNA: TGTGCCACCAGCCCGAACCCAGGGGGCCGCGAGCAGTACTTC.

V is TRBV5-1 and J is TRBJ1-2; 10 nucleotides match TRBD1. The CDR3 spans 17 residues. The germline V gene has CDR1 SGHRS and CDR2 YFSETQ. V shed 5 bases, J shed 6 bases, and the junction held 16 bases outside the gene matches. CDR3 DNA: TGCGCCAGCAGATCTCGGCCCGACAGGGGGCGGTTGGATGGCTACACCTTC. Translating gives CASRSRPDRGRLDGYTF.

The chain links TRBV7-3 to TRBJ1-1; D call uncertain. Germline V gene sequence: CDR1 SGHTA, CDR2 FQGTGA. This CDR3 has 13 residues. Trimming removed 1 base at V and 3 bases at J, with 6 bases between. This CDR3 reads CASSLSRYTEAFF. The CDR3 DNA reads TGTGCCAGCAGCTTAAGCCGGTACACTGAAGCTTTCTTT.

This rearrangement joins TRBV2 to TRBJ2-2; TRBD1 might be the D (6 bases). The CDR3 is 15 amino acids. V was cut by 4 bases and J by 1 base, with 10 bases left in between. Looked up from germline, CDR1 is SNHLY and CDR2 is FYNNEI. In DNA form, the CDR3 reads TGTGCCAGCAGTGTATTGGGACAGAACACCGGGGAGCTGTTTTTT. Its translation is CASSVLGQNTGELFF.

The chain is built from TRBV14 and TRBJ2-3, with 9 positions matching TRBD2. This CDR3 spans 16 amino acids. Looked up from germline, CDR1 is SGHDN and CDR2 is FVKESK. Trimming at V came to 0 bases and at J to 2 bases, leaving 3 bases not matched to a gene. The CDR3 here is CASSQDAGGITDTQYF. CDR3 nucleotides: TGTGCCAGCAGCCAAGATGCGGGAGGGATCACAGATACGCAGTATTTT.

The chain has TRBV6-6 and TRBJ1-1; 10 bases match TRBD1. The length of the CDR3 is 15 residues. After removal of 6 bases from V and 4 bases from J, the junction contained 8 bases not matched to a gene. Germline V gene lookup returns CDR1 MNHNY and CDR2 SVGAGI (reference sequence). The CDR3 reads CASRWGQGFGTEAFF. CDR3 coding DNA: TGTGCCAGCAGATGGGGACAGGGGTTCGGCACTGAAGCTTTCTTT.

This CDR3 is CASSYKGPIKAQHF. CDR3 DNA sequence: TGTGCCAGCAGTTACAAGGGGCCGATAAAGGCCCAGCATTTT. The chain joins TRBV6-2 or TRBV6-3 to TRBJ1-5; possible D gene TRBD1, 5 bases. The length of the CDR3 is 14 residues. Trimming removed 2 bases from V and 11 bases from J, with 16 bases in between. Germline V CDR1 and CDR2: MNHEY, SVGEGT.

The V call is TRBV19, the J call TRBJ2-3, with a tentative D call TRBD2 (5 bases). V lost 5 bases to trimming and J lost 2 bases, with 11 bases between them. The CDR3 contains 14 residues. Germline V gives CDR1 LNHDA, CDR2 SQIVND (reference sequence). This CDR3 reads CASSVSGDTDTQYF. As DNA, the CDR3 is TGTGCCAGTAGTGTCTCCGGGGACACAGATACGCAGTATTTT.

The chain recombines TRBV27 with TRBJ2-2, with 8 nucleotides matching TRBD2. Germline lookup yields CDR1 MNHEY and CDR2 SMNVEV (reference sequence). The trim removed 5 bases at V and 3 bases at J, leaving 17 bases unmatched. CDR3 length: 19 residues. The CDR3 loop is CASSLDPVGVAGYTGELFF. As DNA, the CDR3 is TGTGCCAGCAGTCTCGACCCCGTCGGGGTAGCGGGGTACACCGGGGAGCTGTTTTTT.

The J gene is TRBJ2-3, the V gene TRBV21-1; no check of the table's D call, TRBD2, against the DNA was made. TRBV21-1 is given as a pseudogene. The CDR3 totals 17 residues. CDR3 loop: CASDNPGTSGANDTQYF. Here the CDR3 DNA reads TGTGCCAGCGACAACCCGGGAACTAGCGGGGCCAACGATACGCAGTATTTT.